This TCR beta chain stems from a study of tumor-infiltrating lymphocytes in primary liver carcinoma. Overall study: The patients had histopathologically diagnosed primary liver carcinoma, and their disease was treated by surgical resection. Each sample had roughly 3.65 to 8 million productive TCRbeta reads regardless of tissue type. Male and female patients aged 30 to 69 years made up the cohort.

Looked up from germline, CDR1 is MNHEY and CDR2 is SVGAGI. The CDR3 covers 15 residues. Blood RNA originated from unsorted whole blood, with germline DNA additionally extracted. Study results and limitations: Blood fell significantly below tumors in its top-250-clone fraction (p = 0.039).

In its sample, this clonotype was seen once. No antigen is known for it. A single base separates this from a much larger clone, so it may be a read error. From roughly 0.5 ug total RNA, TCR beta cDNA was generated with a primer in the constant region. Library construction for TCR beta comprised three nested multiplex PCR rounds performed with slightly modified ARM-PCR. The first two PCR rounds used TRBV1-TRBV30 forward primers with a C-beta reverse primer, approximately 11 cycles each. Each CDR3 protein gets one entry after TCRdb re-called the multiplex PCR reads with MiXCR. The repertoire holds 200,000 or so distinct CDR3 sequences, with less than 65% as singletons.

V and J are TRBV6-5 and TRBJ1-3; a possible D gene is TRBD1 (5 bases). The clonotype was recovered from a woman aged 55-69 years with primary liver carcinoma and hepatitis B virus infection. The sequencing input was peripheral blood. CDR3 region: CACSFRRDAGNTIYF. DNA for the CDR3: TGTGCCTGCAGTTTCCGCAGGGACGCTGGAAACACCATATATTTT.